This TCR beta chain is drawn from a study of Ad26.COV2.S vaccination and SARS-CoV-2 variants. Study overall: Donor was one of the participants in the Ad26.COV2.S arm of the COV1001 trial.

Sequencing was performed with immunoSEQ multiplex PCR; in TCRdb, only in-frame clones are kept and a portion is missing. In the table there are around 300,000 clones, 88% of which are singletons. This clone was seen only a few times. As for treatment: around 19 received Ad26.COV2.S at low or high dose, single or two shots; 5 received placebo; per-sample allocation not given. The samples were gathered on day 63 after the first injection of vaccine or placebo. The ends lost 5 bases at V and 3 bases at J; junction bases unmatched: 7. The V gene's germline CDR1 is MNHNY and CDR2 SVGAGI (reference sequence). This CDR3 comprises 15 residues.

Sequencing used peripheral blood, obtained in a trial of Ad26.COV2.S vaccine versus placebo. The receptor's source is a person between 18 and 65 years old who received the Ad26.COV2.S COVID-19 vaccine or a placebo. V is TRBV6-6 and J is TRBJ2-7; 10 bases align to TRBD1. The DNA of the CDR3 is TGTGCCAGCAGTCCACCGGGACAGGGGCACTACGAGCAGTACTTC. Amino acid sequence: CASSPPGQGHYEQYF.